Each of the 31 T cell receptor beta chains below was sequenced from the same sample in a study of T cell clonality in common variable immunodeficiency. Some clones are missing from TCRdb's copy, which holds only in-frame ones; the method was immunoSEQ multiplex PCR. The data show under 65,000 clones, with none appearing a single time. Material for sequencing was peripheral blood mononuclear cells. These TCRs come from a person aged 18 to 70 in good health.

This clone was picked up many times. From the germline J gene comes the end of the CDR3, since the read stops 3 residues before it. The chain combines TRBV18 with TRBJ2-7; TRBD2 aligns across 11 bases. The J segment lost 3 bases and the V segment lost 6 bases, leaving 19 bases of the junction unmatched. CDR1 is KGHSH, CDR2 LQKENI, per germline. The CDR3 has 19 residues. Incomplete CDR3 DNA: TGTGCCAGCTCTTCTATGGGGCAGAATCCGACTAGCGGGGTCTACGAG. Translated, it gives CASSSMGQNPTSGVYE. The complete CDR3 protein is CASSSMGQNPTSGVYEQYF.

This clone appeared a few times. The read ends 3 residues shy of where the CDR3 ends; the end is completed using the germline J gene. This sequence joins TRBV18 and TRBJ1-2, with a weak D call TRBD1 (6 bases). Between the trimmed V and J ends, which lost 6 bases and 5 bases, there was a span of 19 bases. Germline values: CDR1 KGHSH, CDR2 LQKENI. The CDR3 runs to 15 residues. The CDR3 protein is CASSPKGRTEYGYTF. The covered CDR3 bases are TGTGCCAGCTCCCCTAAGGGCCGGACAGAATATGGC.

CDR3 loop: CASSLSPVGDYTF. The CDR3 DNA, read in part, is TGTGCCAGCAGCTTAAGCCCGGTGGGCGAC. This chain joins TRBV7-9 and TRBJ1-2; D is ambiguous. The read terminates 3 residues ahead of where the CDR3 ends, so the germline J gene completes it. There are 13 residues in the CDR3. CDR1 SEHNR and CDR2 FQNEAQ come from the germline V gene (reference sequence). The complete variable domain, with remaining parts taken from reference TRBV7-9 and TRBJ1-2, reads DTGVSQNPRHKITKRGQNVTFRCDPISEHNRLYWYRQTLGQGPEFLTYFQNEAQLEKSRLLSDRFSAERPKGSFSTLEIQRTEQGDSAMYLCASSLSPVGDYTFGSGTRLTVV.

This clone was seen many times. The CDR3 end is not reached by the read, which stops 3 residues before it; the germline J gene fills it in. The chain couples TRBV7-8 to TRBJ2-1; no clear D gene. The CDR3 runs to 14 residues. V was pared by 0 bases and J by 4 bases, with 7 bases between. The germline gives CDR1 SGHVS, CDR2 FQNEAQ. The CDR3 sequence: CASSLANRYNEQFF. Partial CDR3 DNA: TGTGCCAGCAGCTTAGCGAACAGATACAATGAG.

This clone has just a few counts. Coverage ceases 3 residues before the CDR3 finishes, and the germline J gene fills in the end. J is TRBJ2-1 and V is TRBV6-2 or TRBV6-3; TRBD2 matches at 9 bases. Germline CDR1 reads MNHEY; CDR2 reads SVGEGT. This CDR3 is built from 17 residues. V trimming: 6 bases; J trimming: 0 bases; junction bases outside the gene matches: 9. CDR3 protein: CASSPYSGGTSYNEQFF. The sequenced CDR3 bases are TGTGCCAGCAGCCCCTATAGCGGGGGTACCTCCTACAATGAG.

Many counts were recorded for this clone. Read data end 3 residues before the CDR3 end; the end is taken from the germline J gene. The chain employs TRBV20-1 and TRBJ2-5; no clear D. Germline V gene data show CDR1 as DFQATT and CDR2 as SNEGSKA (reference sequence). V shed 1 base and J shed 4 bases, with 10 bases lying between them. The CDR3 totals 13 residues. The CDR3 region is CSARVAPGETQYF. CDR3 DNA (partial): TGCAGTGCTAGAGTTGCCCCCGGAGAGACC.

This clone was recorded many times. The sequence runs out 3 residues before the end of the CDR3; the remainder is reconstructed from the germline J gene. The V gene is TRBV5-6, the J gene TRBJ2-3; TRBD2 agrees at 8 bases. V was clipped by 4 bases and J by 5 bases; unmatched bases: 3. Germline values: CDR1 SGHDT, CDR2 YYEEEE. CDR3 length: 13 residues. The CDR3 here is CASSTAGGDTQYF. The CDR3 bases that were read are TGTGCCAGCAGCACGGCGGGGGGAGATACG.

Many counts were recorded for this clone. The CDR3 end lies 3 residues beyond the end of the read and is filled in from the germline J gene. The chain joins TRBV6-1 to TRBJ1-2; D remains unclear. CDR1 is MNHNS and CDR2 is SASEGT in the germline V gene. This CDR3 has 12 residues. CDR3 DNA, as far as it was read: TGTGCCAGCAGTGAATCCCCCGGGGGC. Its translation is CASSESPGG. In full, the CDR3 is CASSESPGGYTF.

This clone came up many times. The read is 3 residues too short to cover the CDR3 end, so that end is filled in from the germline J gene. The chain has TRBV11-2 and TRBJ2-1; 10 nucleotides match TRBD2. V dropped 4 bases and J dropped 8; count of bases not matched to a gene: 8. Germline values: CDR1 SGHAT, CDR2 FQNNGV. CDR3 length equals 15 residues. The chain's CDR3 is CASSSSGGEYHEQFF. The CDR3 bases that were read are TGTGCCAGCAGCTCGAGCGGGGGGGAGTACCATGAG.

This clone was observed at least ten times. The read ends 3 residues early relative to the CDR3; the germline J gene fills the gap. This chain links TRBV2 with TRBJ2-5; a weak D match, TRBD2 (7 bases). Trimming left V 8 bases short and J 0 bases short, with 13 bases between. This CDR3 is 14 amino acids long. In germline, CDR1 is SNHLY, CDR2 FYNNEI. The part of the CDR3 DNA that was read is TGTGCCAGCGGGGGGGCCCCTTACCAAGAGACC. This sequence encodes CASGGAPYQET. The whole CDR3 sequence reads CASGGAPYQETQYF.

This clone was detected ten times or more. The read gets to within 3 residues of the CDR3 end, and the germline J gene fills in the rest. V usage is TRBV29-1 and J usage is TRBJ1-1; no definite D call. The germline V gene has CDR1 SQVTM and CDR2 ANQGSEA. V shed 6 bases and J shed 1 base, with 9 bases lying between them. CDR3 size: 12 residues. CDR3 sequence: CSVNTENTEAFF. The part of the CDR3 DNA that was read is TGCAGCGTGAACACAGAGAACACTGAA.

This clone was seen ten or more times. The CDR3 extends 3 residues past the end of the read, so its final part is completed from the germline J gene. This rearrangement joins TRBV7-9 to TRBJ2-7; D may be TRBD1 (6 bases). The CDR3 covers 13 residues. Trimming cost V 1 base and J 5 bases, with 9 bases left between them. Germline V CDR1 and CDR2: SEHNR, FQNEAQ (reference sequence). CDR3 DNA, as far as it was read: TGTGCCAGCAGCTTAGAAACAGGGAACGAG. Residues: CASSLETGNE. The full CDR3 is CASSLETGNEQYF.

This clone has a count of ten or more. Read coverage stops 3 residues before the CDR3 terminus; the germline J gene supplies the remainder. The chain uses TRBV7-2 and TRBJ2-2; 9 bases line up with TRBD2. In germline, CDR1 is SGHTA, CDR2 FQGNSA. J lost 5 bases, V lost 0 bases, and 7 bases had no gene match. This CDR3 has 17 amino acids. The CDR3 sequence: CASSLAWTSANTGELFF. The DNA read from the CDR3 is TGTGCCAGCAGCTTAGCATGGACTAGCGCTAATACCGGGGAG. The variable domain in full, with the rest retrieved from reference TRBV7-2 and TRBJ2-2, is GAGVSQSPSNKVTEKGKDVELRCDPISGHTALYWYRQSLGQGLEFLIYFQGNSAPDKSGLPSDRFSAERTGGSVSTLTIQRTQQEDSAVYLCASSLAWTSANTGELFFGEGSRLTVL.

With regard to this clone: The read ends 3 residues before the CDR3 terminus; that terminus is restored from the germline J gene. The chain links TRBV20-1 to TRBJ1-4; unclear D gene. CDR3 length equals 13 residues. Germline V lookup: CDR1 DFQATT, CDR2 SNEGSKA (reference sequence). CDR3 DNA (partial): TGCAGTGCTAGGTGGCCCCCAAATTCACCA. Encoded protein: CSARWPPNSP. From start to end, the CDR3 is CSARWPPNSPLFF.

The sample holds many counts of this clone. The CDR3 is cut off 3 residues early in the read; its end comes from the germline J gene. The chain joins TRBV7-2 to TRBJ1-1; D gene uncertain. This CDR3 spans 13 amino acids. Trimming took 3 bases from V and 1 from J, leaving 6 bases between them. Germline CDR1 and CDR2: SGHTA and FQGNSA. CDR3 DNA (partial): TGTGCCAGCAGCTTGCGCGGGAACACTGAA. The encoded protein is CASSLRGNTE. The complete CDR3 reads CASSLRGNTEAFF.

This clone has only a few counts. Read data end 3 residues before the CDR3 end; the end is taken from the germline J gene. J is TRBJ2-2 and V is TRBV2; tentatively, D is TRBD1 (7 bases). Germline V lookup: CDR1 SNHLY, CDR2 FYNNEI. The CDR3 loop spans 14 amino acids. The CDR3 is CASRTGRGEEKLFF. The part of the CDR3 DNA that was read is TGTGCCAGCAGAACGGGCAGGGGGGAAGAAAAG. Combining the CDR3 with reference TRBV2 and TRBJ2-2 gives the whole variable domain EPEVTQTPSHQVTQMGQEVILRCVPISNHLYFYWYRQILGQKVEFLVSFYNNEISEKSEIFDDQFSVERPDGSNFTLKIRSTKLEDSAMYFCASRTGRGEEKLFFGEGSRLTVL.

This clone was seen at least ten times. The CDR3 extends 3 residues past the end of the read, so its final part is completed from the germline J gene. The rearrangement joins TRBV12-3 or TRBV12-4 to TRBJ2-3, with 9 nucleotides matching TRBD1. The CDR3 sequence is 14 residues long. The CDR3 loop reads CASSYRGRRETQYF. The covered CDR3 bases are TGTGCCAGCAGTTACAGGGGGCGGCGAGAGACG.

This clone was counted ten times or more. The observed sequence ends 3 residues before the CDR3 terminus, with the missing tail filled in from the germline J gene. This chain joins TRBV19 and TRBJ1-2; D may be TRBD1 (5 bases). CDR3 length: 14 amino acids. V gave up 8 bases and J gave up 4 bases, with 17 bases separating them. Germline V gene data show CDR1 as LNHDA and CDR2 as SQIVND (reference sequence). CDR3 DNA (partial): TGTGCCAGTGGGGCTTACATGTCCTCCTATGGC. Encoded protein: CASGAYMSSYG. Given in full, the CDR3 is CASGAYMSSYGYTF.

This clone appeared many times. The read stops 3 residues short of the end of the CDR3; the missing end is completed from the germline J gene. The rearrangement joins TRBV19 to TRBJ1-1; D is possibly TRBD1 (5 bases). V shed 5 bases and J shed 4 bases, with 11 bases lying between them. Germline values: CDR1 LNHDA, CDR2 SQIVND (reference sequence). This CDR3 region has 13 residues. The CDR3 here is CASSLTGATEAFF. The DNA read from the CDR3 is TGTGCCAGTAGTCTCACAGGCGCCACTGAA.

At least ten counts were recorded for this clone. From the germline J gene comes the end of the CDR3, since the read stops 3 residues before it. The V and J genes are TRBV2 and TRBJ1-1; TRBD1 might be the D (6 bases). This CDR3 region has 14 residues. Germline CDR1 is SNHLY and CDR2 is FYNNEI. Trimming cost V 4 bases and J 5 bases, with 14 bases left between them. The covered CDR3 bases are TGTGCCAGCAGTGCAACAGGGAGAGTAACTGAA. Translated: CASSATGRVTE. The whole CDR3 protein reads CASSATGRVTEAFF.

Many counts were recorded for this clone. This CDR3 reads CASSLRVGGFSSYNEQFF. CDR3 DNA (partial): TGTGCCAGCAGCCTCCGAGTGGGCGGGTTCAGCTCCTACAATGAG. The chain has TRBV7-3 and TRBJ2-1; tentative D call: TRBD2 (5 bases). The CDR3 extends 3 residues past the end of the read, so its final part is completed from the germline J gene. The V gene's germline CDR1 is SGHTA and CDR2 FQGTGA. The CDR3 runs 18 residues. V shed 5 bases and J shed 0 bases, with 20 bases lying between them.

Many counts were recorded for this clone. The read is 3 residues too short to cover the CDR3 end, so that end is filled in from the germline J gene. The chain links TRBV18 to TRBJ2-5; TRBD2 matches at 8 bases. Germline CDR1 KGHSH, CDR2 LQKENI. The junction had 16 bases not matched to a gene; V was cut back by 6 bases and J by 1 base. The CDR3 length is 18 residues. The chain's CDR3 is CASSPKVSKRGFQETQYF. The part of the CDR3 DNA that was read is TGTGCCAGCTCGCCGAAAGTCTCGAAGCGGGGGTTCCAAGAGACC.

This clone was picked up many times. Coverage ceases 3 residues before the CDR3 finishes, and the germline J gene fills in the end. The chain joins TRBV7-6 to TRBJ2-2; D unclear. The CDR3 totals 16 residues. The germline V gene encodes CDR1 SGHVS and CDR2 FNYEAQ. The ends were cut back, 0 bases at V and 1 base at J, with 9 bases in the middle. The sequenced CDR3 bases are TGTGCCAGCAGCTTAGCCACGGCAGGGAACACCGGGGAG. This translates into CASSLATAGNTGE. The whole CDR3 protein is CASSLATAGNTGELFF. Using reference TRBV7-6 and TRBJ2-2 for the parts outside the CDR3, the full variable domain is GAGVSQSPRYKVTKRGQDVALRCDPISGHVSLYWYRQALGQGPEFLTYFNYEAQQDKSGLPNDRFSAERPEGSISTLTIQRTEQRDSAMYRCASSLATAGNTGELFFGEGSRLTVL.

The part of the CDR3 DNA that was read is TGTGCCAGCGGGCAGTCTGGTTCACCA. It encodes CASGQSGSP. The entire CDR3 is CASGQSGSPLFF. This sequence joins TRBV7-8 and TRBJ1-4; D remains ambiguous. The CDR3 end falls 3 residues outside the read, so it is completed with the germline J gene. The CDR3 length is 12 residues. Per the germline V gene, CDR1 is SGHVS and CDR2 is FQNEAQ.

This clone appeared a few times. The read comes to an end 3 residues before the CDR3 does, leaving the germline J gene to fill in the end. The chain has TRBV10-2 and TRBJ1-6, with a weak D call TRBD1 (5 bases). V lost 6 bases to trimming and J lost 6 bases, with 15 bases between them. The CDR3 totals 15 residues. CDR1 and CDR2 (germline): WSHSY, SAAADI. CDR3 sequence: CASSSEGARNSPLHF. The CDR3 bases that were read are TGCGCCAGCAGCTCTGAAGGGGCTCGTAATTCACCC.

Regarding this clone: Being one base from a much bigger clone, this may be a read error. The CDR3 extends 3 residues past the end of the read, so its final part is completed from the germline J gene. V and J are TRBV11-2 and TRBJ2-5, with 8 bases aligning to TRBD1. CDR3 length: 15 residues. V dropped 3 bases and J dropped 3; count of bases not matched to a gene: 6. Looked up from germline, CDR1 is SGHAT and CDR2 is FQNNGV. The DNA read from the CDR3 is TGTGCCAGCAGCTTCGGACAGGGTCCTAAAGAGACC. This encodes CASSFGQGPKET. The full CDR3 is CASSFGQGPKETQYF. Variable domain in full (rest from reference TRBV11-2 and TRBJ2-5): EAGVAQSPRYKIIEKRQSVAFWCNPISGHATLYWYQQILGQGPKLLIQFQNNGVVDDSQLPKDRFSAERLKGVDSTLKIQPAKLEDSAVYLCASSFGQGPKETQYFGPGTRLLVL.

This clone was counted ten times or more. From the germline J gene comes the end of the CDR3, since the read stops 3 residues before it. The V and J genes are TRBV20-1 and TRBJ2-1; D may be TRBD2 (5 bases). V was pared by 5 bases and J by 1 base, with 18 bases between. The CDR3 has 16 residues. Germline loops: CDR1 DFQATT, CDR2 SNEGSKA (reference sequence). The CDR3: CSALSPDLGSYNEQFF. The covered CDR3 bases are TGCAGTGCTTTATCCCCGGACTTGGGGTCCTACAATGAG.

Comments on this clone: The CDR3 is cut off 3 residues early in the read; its end comes from the germline J gene. The genes are TRBV18 and TRBJ2-3; unclear D gene. Germline V lookup: CDR1 KGHSH, CDR2 LQKENI. This CDR3 is built from 14 residues. The CDR3 DNA, read in part, is TGTGCCAGCTCACCATATGATTGGCAAGAGACG. Translated, it gives CASSPYDWQET. The full CDR3 reads CASSPYDWQETQYF. Full variable domain (missing parts from reference TRBV18 and TRBJ2-3): NAGVMQNPRHLVRRRGQEARLRCSPMKGHSHVYWYRQLPEEGLKFMVYLQKENIIDESGMPKERFSAEFPKEGPSILRIQQVVRGDSAAYFCASSPYDWQETQYFGPGTRLTVL.

This clone has a count of ten or more. The read ends 3 residues before the CDR3 terminus; that terminus is restored from the germline J gene. The V call is TRBV7-3, the J call TRBJ2-5, with 7 bases aligning to TRBD1. Germline loops: CDR1 SGHTA, CDR2 FQGTGA. The CDR3 extends over 15 amino acids. V lost 0 bases, J lost 2 bases, and 3 bases stayed unmatched. The chain's CDR3 is CASSLTGQPQETQYF. The sequenced CDR3 bases are TGTGCCAGCAGCTTAACGGGACAGCCTCAAGAGACC.

This clone was counted ten times or more. The read terminates 3 residues before the CDR3 end, so the remaining end is supplied by the germline J gene. The chain uses TRBV6-1 and TRBJ2-5; TRBD2 is a possible D gene (5 bases). This CDR3 has 14 amino acids. The V and J ends lost 1 base and 5 bases respectively, with 11 bases between them. The germline V gene encodes CDR1 MNHNS and CDR2 SASEGT. Here the CDR3 reads CASSEGGAVETQYF. The sequenced CDR3 bases are TGTGCCAGCAGTGAAGGTGGAGCGGTCGAGACC.

Worth noting for this clone: The CDR3 extends 3 residues past the end of the read, so its final part is completed from the germline J gene. The chain links TRBV20-1 to TRBJ2-3, with 14 nucleotides matching TRBD2. The CDR3 contains 14 residues. Germline-derived CDR1 and CDR2 are DFQATT and SNEGSKA (reference sequence). The CDR3 sequence is CSARGLAGEETQYF. The covered CDR3 bases are TGCAGTGCCAGGGGACTAGCGGGGGAAGAGACG.